The rows below give T cell receptor beta chains drawn from one sample of a study of blood T cell repertoires in COVID-19. Clones were sequenced by immunoSEQ multiplex PCR, and TCRdb holds only the in-frame ones, with some missing. The sample holds over 200,000 clones, approximately 90% seen once. Sequencing was performed on peripheral blood. The origin of the receptors is a young woman who had recovered from COVID-19. CDR3s include the opening cysteine and the closing phenylalanine or tryptophan. The order of the fields is D gene, clone size, J gene, V gene, CDR3 protein, CDR3 DNA. The D gene is left open where the match is weak. Not every row has a clone size; where given, it reads once, few, many or a size class.

d_gene: .; abundance: .; j_gene: TRBJ1-2; v_gene: TRBV2; CDR3aa: CASSEVEREEDGYTF; CDR3nt: TGTGCCAGCAGTGAAGTAGAGAGAGAGGAGGATGGCTACACCTTC
d_gene: TRBD1; abundance: once; j_gene: TRBJ1-2; v_gene: TRBV5-1; CDR3aa: CASSPTGANYGYTF; CDR3nt: TGCGCCAGCAGCCCGACAGGGGCTAACTATGGCTACACCTTC
d_gene: TRBD2; abundance: once; j_gene: TRBJ2-7; v_gene: TRBV29-1; CDR3aa: CSVWTSGTKYEQYF; CDR3nt: TGCAGCGTTTGGACTAGCGGGACAAAATACGAGCAGTACTTC
d_gene: TRBD2; abundance: .; j_gene: TRBJ2-1; v_gene: TRBV4-1; CDR3aa: CASSQTSGSNHEQFF; CDR3nt: TGCGCCAGCAGCCAAACTAGCGGGAGTAACCATGAGCAGTTCTTC
d_gene: TRBD2; abundance: few; j_gene: TRBJ2-4; v_gene: TRBV3-1/TRBV3-2; CDR3aa: CASSQPTSGSDIQYF; CDR3nt: TGTGCCAGCAGCCAACCGACTAGCGGGAGTGACATTCAGTACTTC
d_gene: .; abundance: few; j_gene: TRBJ2-7; v_gene: TRBV3-1/TRBV3-2; CDR3aa: CASSQARDTRLYEQYF; CDR3nt: TGTGCCAGCAGCCAAGCGAGGGACACAAGACTCTACGAGCAGTACTTC
d_gene: TRBD2; abundance: .; j_gene: TRBJ2-1; v_gene: TRBV16; CDR3aa: CASSQLAGDLGRNEQFF; CDR3nt: TGTGCCAGCAGCCAGTTAGCGGGAGATCTGGGTCGCAATGAGCAGTTCTTC
d_gene: .; abundance: .; j_gene: TRBJ1-1; v_gene: TRBV27; CDR3aa: CASSASTGLNTEAFF; CDR3nt: TGTGCCAGCAGTGCCTCTACAGGGTTGAACACTGAAGCTTTCTTT
d_gene: .; abundance: .; j_gene: TRBJ1-1; v_gene: TRBV11-1; CDR3aa: CASSFGARREAFF; CDR3nt: TGTGCCAGCAGCTTTGGGGCCCGAAGGGAAGCTTTCTTT
d_gene: .; abundance: .; j_gene: TRBJ2-2; v_gene: TRBV11-3; CDR3aa: CASSPPGETGELFF; CDR3nt: TGTGCCAGCAGCCCCCCCGGGGAGACCGGGGAGCTGTTTTTT
d_gene: TRBD2; abundance: .; j_gene: TRBJ2-1; v_gene: TRBV19; CDR3aa: CASSQTSGRNREQFF; CDR3nt: TGTGCCAGTAGCCAGACTAGCGGGAGAAATCGTGAGCAGTTCTTC
d_gene: .; abundance: .; j_gene: TRBJ1-5; v_gene: TRBV27; CDR3aa: CASSLKPYSNQPQHF; CDR3nt: TGTGCCAGCAGTTTAAAGCCCTATAGCAATCAGCCCCAGCATTTT
d_gene: .; abundance: .; j_gene: TRBJ2-6; v_gene: TRBV7-6; CDR3aa: CASSLVGTSPSGANVLTF; CDR3nt: TGTGCCAGCAGCTTAGTTGGGACAAGCCCCTCTGGGGCCAACGTCCTGACTTTC
d_gene: TRBD2; abundance: .; j_gene: TRBJ2-3; v_gene: TRBV10-3; CDR3aa: CAISESLAELPDTQYF; CDR3nt: TGTGCCATCAGTGAGTCACTAGCGGAGCTTCCAGATACGCAGTATTTT
d_gene: .; abundance: .; j_gene: TRBJ2-7; v_gene: TRBV5-1; CDR3aa: CASSLETGYSYEQYF; CDR3nt: TGCGCCAGCAGTCTGGAAACAGGTTACTCCTACGAGCAGTACTTC
d_gene: TRBD2; abundance: .; j_gene: TRBJ2-1; v_gene: TRBV5-5; CDR3aa: CASSLWGGSYNEQFF; CDR3nt: TGTGCCAGCAGCTTGTGGGGGGGTTCCTACAATGAGCAGTTCTTC
d_gene: .; abundance: few; j_gene: TRBJ1-1; v_gene: TRBV7-9; CDR3aa: CASSLGTENTEAFF; CDR3nt: TGTGCCAGCAGCTTAGGGACAGAGAACACTGAAGCTTTCTTT
d_gene: TRBD2; abundance: few; j_gene: TRBJ2-2; v_gene: TRBV29-1; CDR3aa: CSVSGTSFGGELFF; CDR3nt: TGCAGCGTTAGCGGGACCTCATTCGGCGGGGAGCTGTTTTTT
d_gene: .; abundance: .; j_gene: TRBJ2-2; v_gene: TRBV4-1; CDR3aa: CASSQAGGYTGELFF; CDR3nt: TGCGCCAGCAGCCAAGCAGGGGGGTATACTGGGGAGCTGTTTTTT
d_gene: .; abundance: .; j_gene: TRBJ1-2; v_gene: TRBV9; CDR3aa: CASSSASGGGYTF; CDR3nt: TGTGCCAGCAGCTCAGCCTCGGGAGGAGGCTACACCTTC
d_gene: TRBD1; abundance: .; j_gene: TRBJ1-1; v_gene: TRBV3-1/TRBV3-2; CDR3aa: CASSQFGTANTEAFF; CDR3nt: TGTGCCAGCAGCCAATTTGGGACAGCGAACACTGAAGCTTTCTTT
d_gene: TRBD2; abundance: .; j_gene: TRBJ2-1; v_gene: TRBV4-1; CDR3aa: CASSHPSSGSSYNEQFF; CDR3nt: TGCGCCAGCAGCCACCCCTCTAGCGGAAGCTCCTACAATGAGCAGTTCTTC
d_gene: .; abundance: .; j_gene: TRBJ2-7; v_gene: TRBV27; CDR3aa: CASSPQTRQNRYEQYF; CDR3nt: TGTGCCAGCAGTCCCCAAACACGACAGAACCGCTACGAGCAGTACTTC
d_gene: .; abundance: .; j_gene: TRBJ1-4; v_gene: TRBV18; CDR3aa: CASFRGANEKLFF; CDR3nt: TGTGCCAGCTTCCGGGGGGCTAATGAAAAACTGTTTTTT
d_gene: .; abundance: .; j_gene: TRBJ1-1; v_gene: TRBV5-6; CDR3aa: CASSLLREVNTEAFF; CDR3nt: TGTGCCAGCAGCTTGCTTCGGGAGGTGAACACTGAAGCTTTCTTT
d_gene: .; abundance: once; j_gene: TRBJ2-2; v_gene: TRBV5-4; CDR3aa: CASSFQGGTGELFF; CDR3nt: TGTGCCAGCAGCTTTCAAGGCGGGACCGGGGAGCTGTTTTTT
d_gene: .; abundance: .; j_gene: TRBJ1-1; v_gene: TRBV7-3; CDR3aa: CASRKTAGTEAFF; CDR3nt: TGTGCCAGCAGGAAAACCGCAGGGACTGAAGCTTTCTTT
d_gene: TRBD2; abundance: .; j_gene: TRBJ2-7; v_gene: TRBV5-6; CDR3aa: CASSSVRVSVASGTYEQYF; CDR3nt: TGTGCCAGCAGCTCCGTCCGGGTCAGCGTGGCTAGCGGGACCTACGAGCAGTACTTC
d_gene: .; abundance: few; j_gene: TRBJ2-7; v_gene: TRBV11-2; CDR3aa: CASSLYQVNYEQYF; CDR3nt: TGTGCCAGCAGCTTATATCAGGTGAACTACGAGCAGTACTTC
d_gene: .; abundance: .; j_gene: TRBJ1-2; v_gene: TRBV6-2/TRBV6-3; CDR3aa: CASSYQGRGYTF; CDR3nt: TGTGCCAGCAGTTACCAGGGCCGTGGCTACACCTTC
d_gene: .; abundance: .; j_gene: TRBJ1-5; v_gene: TRBV9; CDR3aa: CASSVGSGPNQPQHF; CDR3nt: TGTGCCAGCAGCGTAGGGTCAGGGCCCAATCAGCCCCAGCATTTT
d_gene: .; abundance: .; j_gene: TRBJ2-5; v_gene: TRBV29-1; CDR3aa: CCGGRGQETQYF; CDR3nt: TGCTGCGGGGGCCGGGGCCAAGAGACCCAGTACTTC
d_gene: TRBD1; abundance: .; j_gene: TRBJ1-2; v_gene: TRBV5-4; CDR3aa: CASSLRQGLSGYTF; CDR3nt: TGTGCCAGCAGCCTCCGACAGGGCCTCAGCGGCTACACCTTC
d_gene: .; abundance: .; j_gene: TRBJ2-1; v_gene: TRBV7-2; CDR3aa: CASSLSTFNEQFF; CDR3nt: TGTGCCAGCAGCTTATCGACTTTCAATGAGCAGTTCTTC
d_gene: TRBD1; abundance: .; j_gene: TRBJ1-1; v_gene: TRBV5-1; CDR3aa: CASSLRTGGNTEAFF; CDR3nt: TGCGCCAGCAGCCTGCGGACAGGGGGGAACACTGAAGCTTTCTTT
d_gene: .; abundance: .; j_gene: TRBJ2-7; v_gene: TRBV18; CDR3aa: CASSPKSPSSYEQYF; CDR3nt: TGTGCCAGCTCACCCAAAAGCCCTAGCTCCTACGAGCAGTACTTC
d_gene: .; abundance: .; j_gene: TRBJ2-5; v_gene: TRBV5-1; CDR3aa: CASSPERVQETQYF; CDR3nt: TGCGCCAGCAGCCCTGAACGGGTACAAGAGACCCAGTACTTC
d_gene: .; abundance: once; j_gene: TRBJ1-3; v_gene: TRBV28; CDR3aa: CASEDSSGNTIYF; CDR3nt: TGTGCCAGCGAAGACAGCTCTGGAAACACCATATATTTT
d_gene: TRBD2; abundance: .; j_gene: TRBJ2-1; v_gene: TRBV25-1; CDR3aa: CASSEAGGPSEQFF; CDR3nt: TGTGCCAGCAGTGAGGCGGGAGGGCCAAGTGAGCAGTTCTTC
d_gene: .; abundance: .; j_gene: TRBJ1-1; v_gene: TRBV19; CDR3aa: CASTLTQGLNTEAFF; CDR3nt: TGTGCCAGTACCCTAACCCAGGGTTTGAACACTGAAGCTTTCTTT
d_gene: TRBD1; abundance: .; j_gene: TRBJ2-7; v_gene: TRBV5-6; CDR3aa: CASSPGQGDDEQYF; CDR3nt: TGTGCCAGCAGCCCGGGACAGGGTGACGACGAGCAGTACTTC
d_gene: .; abundance: .; j_gene: TRBJ2-7; v_gene: TRBV10-3; CDR3aa: CAIGNEQYF; CDR3nt: TGTGCCATCGGCAACGAGCAGTACTTC
d_gene: .; abundance: .; j_gene: TRBJ1-5; v_gene: TRBV2; CDR3aa: CATGEEKDQPQHF; CDR3nt: TGTGCCACCGGGGAGGAAAAAGATCAGCCCCAGCATTTT
d_gene: .; abundance: .; j_gene: TRBJ1-2; v_gene: TRBV19; CDR3aa: CASSILDWPYGYTF; CDR3nt: TGTGCCAGTAGTATTTTGGACTGGCCCTATGGCTACACCTTC
d_gene: .; abundance: .; j_gene: TRBJ1-5; v_gene: TRBV7-9; CDR3aa: CASSLGFGQGNQPQHF; CDR3nt: TGTGCCAGCAGCTTAGGGTTCGGGCAGGGAAATCAGCCCCAGCATTTT
d_gene: TRBD1; abundance: .; j_gene: TRBJ2-7; v_gene: TRBV19; CDR3aa: CASRGQTPYEQYF; CDR3nt: TGTGCCAGTAGGGGACAGACCCCCTACGAGCAGTACTTC
d_gene: .; abundance: .; j_gene: TRBJ2-4; v_gene: TRBV11-1; CDR3aa: CASSPDREPNIQYF; CDR3nt: TGTGCCAGCAGCCCGGACCGGGAGCCAAACATTCAGTACTTC
d_gene: TRBD2; abundance: .; j_gene: TRBJ2-3; v_gene: TRBV11-2; CDR3aa: CASSPSGISTDTQYF; CDR3nt: TGTGCCAGCAGCCCCAGCGGGATCAGCACAGATACGCAGTATTTT
d_gene: TRBD1; abundance: .; j_gene: TRBJ2-1; v_gene: TRBV18; CDR3aa: CASSPKDRGRHNEQFF; CDR3nt: TGTGCCAGCTCACCCAAGGACAGGGGAAGACACAATGAGCAGTTCTTC
d_gene: .; abundance: .; j_gene: TRBJ2-1; v_gene: TRBV27; CDR3aa: CASSSSLQFREFF; CDR3nt: TGTGCCAGCAGTTCTAGCTTACAGTTTCGTGAGTTCTTC
d_gene: .; abundance: .; j_gene: TRBJ1-6; v_gene: TRBV7-2; CDR3aa: CASSRDINNSPLHF; CDR3nt: TGTGCCAGCAGCCGGGACATAAATAATTCACCCCTCCACTTT
d_gene: .; abundance: .; j_gene: TRBJ2-7; v_gene: TRBV28; CDR3aa: CASSEGGGPSYEQYF; CDR3nt: TGTGCCAGCAGTGAAGGAGGAGGTCCTTCCTACGAGCAGTACTTC
d_gene: TRBD1; abundance: .; j_gene: TRBJ2-7; v_gene: TRBV7-9; CDR3aa: CASSLVNAGGGEQYF; CDR3nt: TGTGCCAGCAGCTTAGTGAACGCAGGGGGCGGCGAGCAGTACTTC
d_gene: TRBD2; abundance: .; j_gene: TRBJ2-3; v_gene: TRBV6-1; CDR3aa: CASSGRAGVSPFAQYF; CDR3nt: TGTGCCAGCAGTGGACGGGCGGGAGTCTCCCCTTTCGCGCAGTATTTT
d_gene: .; abundance: .; j_gene: TRBJ2-5; v_gene: TRBV28; CDR3aa: CASTPGDRGGGETQYF; CDR3nt: TGTGCCAGCACTCCGGGAGACAGGGGAGGGGGAGAGACCCAGTACTTC
d_gene: .; abundance: .; j_gene: TRBJ1-1; v_gene: TRBV19; CDR3aa: CASRIQGFMNTEAFF; CDR3nt: TGTGCCAGTCGAATACAGGGATTCATGAACACTGAAGCTTTCTTT
d_gene: TRBD1; abundance: .; j_gene: TRBJ1-1; v_gene: TRBV18; CDR3aa: CASSPEGTGETFF; CDR3nt: TGTGCCAGCTCACCAGAGGGGACAGGGGAGACTTTCTTT
d_gene: TRBD1; abundance: .; j_gene: TRBJ1-2; v_gene: TRBV7-9; CDR3aa: CASSFQWSGTGPGNYGYTF; CDR3nt: TGTGCCAGCAGCTTTCAGTGGTCCGGGACAGGTCCTGGAAACTATGGCTACACCTTC
d_gene: .; abundance: .; j_gene: TRBJ1-1; v_gene: TRBV4-3; CDR3aa: CASSQDITDTEAFF; CDR3nt: TGCGCCAGCAGCCAAGATATCACAGACACTGAAGCTTTCTTT